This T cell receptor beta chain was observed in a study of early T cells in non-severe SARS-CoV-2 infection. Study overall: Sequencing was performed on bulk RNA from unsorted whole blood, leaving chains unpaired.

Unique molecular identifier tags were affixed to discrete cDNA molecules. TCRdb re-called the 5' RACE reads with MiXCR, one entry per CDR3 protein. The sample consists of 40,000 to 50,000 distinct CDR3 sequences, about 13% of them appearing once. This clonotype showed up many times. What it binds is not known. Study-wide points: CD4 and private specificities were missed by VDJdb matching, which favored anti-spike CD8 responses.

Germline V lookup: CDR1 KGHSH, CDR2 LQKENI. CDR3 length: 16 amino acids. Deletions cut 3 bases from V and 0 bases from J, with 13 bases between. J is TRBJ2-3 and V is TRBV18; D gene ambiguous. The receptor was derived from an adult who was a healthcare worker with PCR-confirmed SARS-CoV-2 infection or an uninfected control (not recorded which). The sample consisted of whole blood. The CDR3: CASSPTAQPSTDTQYF. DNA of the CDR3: TGTGCCAGCTCACCCACGGCACAACCTAGCACAGATACGCAGTATTTT.